This TCR beta chain was observed in a study of shared clonotypes between healthy human individuals. Whole-study results and caveats: The small donor group covered limited genetic and exposure diversity. Among non-shared clonotypes, generation probabilities were lower than among those shared by all four donors.

The protocol was immunoSEQ multiplex PCR, while the TCRdb copy is restricted to in-frame clones and leaves out a portion. The sample includes roughly 650,000 clones, around 97% of them seen just once. Notes on this clone: Its antigen is still unknown.

The sequence came from a woman under 40 in good health. Specimen: naive CD4+ T cells sorted from blood. Sample subset: CD45RA+ positively selected.

The CDR3 nucleotides are TGTGCCAGCAGCACTACCGGGGAGCTGTTTTTT. Translating it yields CASSTTGELFF. The chain recombines TRBV6-6 with TRBJ2-2; unclear D gene. V dropped 6 bases and J dropped 5 bases, with 4 bases sitting between them. The germline V gene has CDR1 MNHNY and CDR2 SVGAGI (reference sequence). The CDR3 sequence is 11 residues long.